This T cell receptor (beta chain) was observed in a study of PD-1 blockade in classical Hodgkin lymphoma. Notes on the study in general: With respect to the repertoire differences, their causes, possibly disease activity or prior therapy, remain undefined.

The CDR3 is 14 residues long. The V and J ends lost 0 bases and 1 base respectively, with 7 bases between them. Germline V gene sequence: CDR1 KGHSH, CDR2 LQKENI. Concerning this clone: What it recognizes is unknown.

Specified time point: newly diagnosed, previously untreated cHL patient sample. The table came from immunoSEQ multiplex PCR; TCRdb's copy has only in-frame clones and leaves some out. The sample contains approximately 35,000 clones, approximately 94% of which appear only once. The rearrangement links TRBV18 to TRBJ2-7, with D perhaps matching TRBD2 (6 bases). The TCR was taken from a human donor with classical Hodgkin lymphoma. The source material was peripheral blood mononuclear cells (PBMCs). CDR3 coding DNA: TGTGCCAGCTCACCACCGAGCGGGTCCTACGAGCAGTACTTC. Translating it yields CASSPPSGSYEQYF.